Listed below are T cell receptor beta chains from one sample, sequenced in a study of cytomegalovirus exposure and HLA in healthy donors. Assay: immunoSEQ multiplex PCR; the TCRdb copy retains only in-frame clones and omits some. The sample includes about 110,000 clones. The sample taken for sequencing was PBMCs. Receptors were obtained from a man aged 30 to 39 in good health and CMV-seronegative. CDR3s include the opening cysteine and the closing phenylalanine or tryptophan. D genes are given only for firm matches.

v_gene: TRBV15
j_gene: TRBJ2-3
d_gene: NA
CDR3nt: TGTGCCACCAGCAGAGATCTCGCAGATACGCAGTATTTT
CDR3aa: CATSRDLADTQYF

v_gene: TRBV7-2
j_gene: TRBJ2-5
d_gene: TRBD2
CDR3nt: TGTGCCAGCAGCGTCTCAAGACTAGCGCGGCCACAAGAGACCCAGTACTTC
CDR3aa: CASSVSRLARPQETQYF

v_gene: TRBV7-9
j_gene: TRBJ1-1
d_gene: TRBD1
CDR3nt: TGTGCCAGCAGCTCCCAGGGGGGTGGGATCGAAGCTTTCTTT
CDR3aa: CASSSQGGGIEAFF

v_gene: TRBV27
j_gene: TRBJ1-1
d_gene: TRBD1
CDR3nt: TGTGCCAGCAGTAGGTTGGGACAGTTGGCCACTGAAGCTTTCTTT
CDR3aa: CASSRLGQLATEAFF

v_gene: TRBV5-6
j_gene: TRBJ1-1
d_gene: TRBD1
CDR3nt: TGTGCCAGCAGCTTCGACAGGGGCTCTGAAGCTTTCTTT
CDR3aa: CASSFDRGSEAFF

v_gene: TRBV30
j_gene: TRBJ2-7
d_gene: NA
CDR3nt: TGTGCCTGGAGTGTATCTCGGGAGCAGTACTTC
CDR3aa: CAWSVSREQYF

v_gene: TRBV4-3
j_gene: TRBJ2-3
d_gene: TRBD1
CDR3nt: TGCGCCAGCAGCCAAGCCCCCAGGGGGCCAAGCACAGATACGCAGTATTTT
CDR3aa: CASSQAPRGPSTDTQYF

v_gene: TRBV19
j_gene: TRBJ1-2
d_gene: NA
CDR3nt: TGTGCCAGTCACGACAGAGAGACAGGCTACACCTTC
CDR3aa: CASHDRETGYTF

v_gene: TRBV4-3
j_gene: TRBJ2-1
d_gene: NA
CDR3nt: TGCGCCAGCAGCCAACGGGACTACAATGAGCAGTTCTTC
CDR3aa: CASSQRDYNEQFF

v_gene: TRBV6-5
j_gene: TRBJ2-5
d_gene: NA
CDR3nt: TGTGCCAGCAGTTTTAATGGGGCGCAAGAGACCCAGTACTTC
CDR3aa: CASSFNGAQETQYF

v_gene: TRBV4-2
j_gene: TRBJ2-7
d_gene: TRBD1
CDR3nt: TGTGCCAGCAGCCAACCGGGGGACAGGATGAACTACGAGCAGTACTTC
CDR3aa: CASSQPGDRMNYEQYF

v_gene: TRBV4-1
j_gene: TRBJ1-2
d_gene: NA
CDR3nt: TGCGCCAGCAGCCAGCTATTCAACTATGGCTACACCTTC
CDR3aa: CASSQLFNYGYTF

v_gene: TRBV5-4
j_gene: TRBJ2-7
d_gene: TRBD1
CDR3nt: TGTGCCAGCAGCAGCAACAGGGGACACGAGCAGTACTTC
CDR3aa: CASSSNRGHEQYF

v_gene: TRBV18
j_gene: TRBJ2-7
d_gene: NA
CDR3nt: TGTGCCAGCTCACCAGTCCGTTCGGACTCCCTCTACGAGCAGTACTTC
CDR3aa: CASSPVRSDSLYEQYF

v_gene: TRBV28
j_gene: TRBJ1-5
d_gene: NA
CDR3nt: TGTGCCAGCAGCTCAGGGTTTCATGGCAATCAGCCCCAGCATTTT
CDR3aa: CASSSGFHGNQPQHF

v_gene: TRBV11-2
j_gene: TRBJ2-7
d_gene: TRBD1
CDR3nt: TGTGCCAGCAGCCCCCAGGGACAGTTCTACGAGCAGTACTTC
CDR3aa: CASSPQGQFYEQYF

v_gene: TRBV15
j_gene: TRBJ1-1
d_gene: TRBD1
CDR3nt: TGTGCCACCACCCCAGGGAACAGGGGGAGAATCACTGAAGCTTTCTTT
CDR3aa: CATTPGNRGRITEAFF

v_gene: TRBV15
j_gene: TRBJ2-3
d_gene: TRBD2
CDR3nt: TGTGCCACCAGCAGAGATGCTAGCGGGGGGACAGATACGCAGTATTTT
CDR3aa: CATSRDASGGTDTQYF

v_gene: TRBV7-2
j_gene: TRBJ2-7
d_gene: NA
CDR3nt: TGTGCCAGCACTTTCCAGGGCTTTAACGAGCAGTACTTC
CDR3aa: CASTFQGFNEQYF

v_gene: TRBV5-1
j_gene: TRBJ1-2
d_gene: TRBD1
CDR3nt: TGCGCCAGCAGCGCCGGGACAGCGAACTATGGCTACACCTTC
CDR3aa: CASSAGTANYGYTF

v_gene: TRBV4-1
j_gene: TRBJ2-7
d_gene: NA
CDR3nt: TGCGCCAGCAGCCATTACCAACAGGGTCAGGGCTACGAGCAGTACTTC
CDR3aa: CASSHYQQGQGYEQYF